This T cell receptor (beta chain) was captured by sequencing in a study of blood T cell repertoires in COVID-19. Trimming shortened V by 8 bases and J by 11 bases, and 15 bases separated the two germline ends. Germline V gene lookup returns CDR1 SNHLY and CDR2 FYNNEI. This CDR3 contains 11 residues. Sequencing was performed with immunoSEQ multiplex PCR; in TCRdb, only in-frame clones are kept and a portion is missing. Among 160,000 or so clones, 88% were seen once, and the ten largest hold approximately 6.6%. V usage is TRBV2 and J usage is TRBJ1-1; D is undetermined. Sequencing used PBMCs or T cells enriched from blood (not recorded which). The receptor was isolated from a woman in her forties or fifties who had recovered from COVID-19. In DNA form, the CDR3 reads TGTGCCAGCGACGGAGGGTTGGGGGCTTTCTTT. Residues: CASDGGLGAFF.